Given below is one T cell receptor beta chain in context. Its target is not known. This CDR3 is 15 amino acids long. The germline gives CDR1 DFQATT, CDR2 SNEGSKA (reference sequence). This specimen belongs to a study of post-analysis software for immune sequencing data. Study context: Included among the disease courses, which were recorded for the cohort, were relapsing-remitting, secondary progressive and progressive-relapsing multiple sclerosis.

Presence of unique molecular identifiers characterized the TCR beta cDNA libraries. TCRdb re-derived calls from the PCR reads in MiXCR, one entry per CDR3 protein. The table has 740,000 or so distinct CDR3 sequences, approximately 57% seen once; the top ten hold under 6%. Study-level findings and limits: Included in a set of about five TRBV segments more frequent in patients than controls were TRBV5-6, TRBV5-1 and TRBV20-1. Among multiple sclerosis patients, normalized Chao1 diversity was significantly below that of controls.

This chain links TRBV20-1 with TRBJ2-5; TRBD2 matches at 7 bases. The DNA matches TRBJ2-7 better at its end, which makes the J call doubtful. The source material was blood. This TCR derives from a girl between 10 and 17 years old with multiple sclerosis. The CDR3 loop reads CSARAVRTRAYEQYF. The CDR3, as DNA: TGCAGTGCTAGAGCTGTAAGGACTAGAGCCTACGAGCAGTACTTC.